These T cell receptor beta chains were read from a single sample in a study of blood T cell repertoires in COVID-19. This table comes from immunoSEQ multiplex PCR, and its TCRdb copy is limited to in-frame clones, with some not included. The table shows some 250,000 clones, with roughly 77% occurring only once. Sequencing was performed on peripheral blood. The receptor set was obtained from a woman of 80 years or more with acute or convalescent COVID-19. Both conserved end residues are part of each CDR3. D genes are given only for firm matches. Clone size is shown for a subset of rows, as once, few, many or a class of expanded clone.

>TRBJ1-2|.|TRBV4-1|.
TGCGCCAGCAGCCAAGAGATTTGGAGGGCCTATGGCTACACCTTC
CASSQEIWRAYGYTF
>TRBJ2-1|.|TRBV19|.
TGTGCCAGTAGTACCCCGCAGGTGTTCGGGCAGTTCTTC
CASSTPQVFGQFF
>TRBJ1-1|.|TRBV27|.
TGTGCCAGCAACCCCCGCGGGGGCAGGAGGAACACTGAAGCTTTCTTT
CASNPRGGRRNTEAFF
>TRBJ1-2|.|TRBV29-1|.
TGCAGCGTCACAGCTAACTATGGCTACACCTTC
CSVTANYGYTF
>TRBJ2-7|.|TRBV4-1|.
TGCGCCAGCAGCCAAGATTTTTATAGTGCGCAGTACTTC
CASSQDFYSAQYF
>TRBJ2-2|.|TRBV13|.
TGTGCCAGCAGCCCGTGGACAGAGAACACCGGGGAGCTGTTTTTT
CASSPWTENTGELFF
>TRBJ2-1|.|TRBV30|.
TGTGCCTGGAGTTTGTTAGACAATGAGCAGTTCTTC
CAWSLLDNEQFF
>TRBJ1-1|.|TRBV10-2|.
TGCGCCAGCATGACAATCGGCAGAGAGAACACTGAAGCTTTCTTT
CASMTIGRENTEAFF
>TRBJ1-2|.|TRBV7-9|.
TGTGCCAGCGGCTTACAGGGCCACTATGGCTACACCTTC
CASGLQGHYGYTF
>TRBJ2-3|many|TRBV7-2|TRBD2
TGTGCCAGCAGCTTAGCTTGGACTAGCGGCACAGATACGCAGTATTTT
CASSLAWTSGTDTQYF
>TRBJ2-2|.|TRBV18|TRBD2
TGTGCCAGCTCACCTTCCGCCCTAGCGGGAGTAAACACCGGGGAGCTGTTTTTT
CASSPSALAGVNTGELFF
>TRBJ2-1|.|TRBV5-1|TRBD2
TGCGCCAGCAGGGGGTTAGCGGGATACAATGAGCAGTTCTTC
CASRGLAGYNEQFF
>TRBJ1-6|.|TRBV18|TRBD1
TGTGCCAGCTCACCGGACAGGGTCCGCACACCCCTCCACTTT
CASSPDRVRTPLHF
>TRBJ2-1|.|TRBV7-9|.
TGTGCCAGCAGCTTAATTGCTAGCAGCAATGAGCAGTTCTTC
CASSLIASSNEQFF
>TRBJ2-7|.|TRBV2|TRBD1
TGTGCCAGCAGTGTAGTTCGGACAGGGTTAAACGAGCAGTACTTC
CASSVVRTGLNEQYF
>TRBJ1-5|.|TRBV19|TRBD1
TGTGCCAGTATTCCGGGACAGGGGAATTTTTGGGGTCAGCCCCAGCATTTT
CASIPGQGNFWGQPQHF
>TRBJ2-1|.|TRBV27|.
TGTGCCAGCAGTTTGGCTGGGGCGGGGCCCTACAATGAGCAGTTCTTC
CASSLAGAGPYNEQFF